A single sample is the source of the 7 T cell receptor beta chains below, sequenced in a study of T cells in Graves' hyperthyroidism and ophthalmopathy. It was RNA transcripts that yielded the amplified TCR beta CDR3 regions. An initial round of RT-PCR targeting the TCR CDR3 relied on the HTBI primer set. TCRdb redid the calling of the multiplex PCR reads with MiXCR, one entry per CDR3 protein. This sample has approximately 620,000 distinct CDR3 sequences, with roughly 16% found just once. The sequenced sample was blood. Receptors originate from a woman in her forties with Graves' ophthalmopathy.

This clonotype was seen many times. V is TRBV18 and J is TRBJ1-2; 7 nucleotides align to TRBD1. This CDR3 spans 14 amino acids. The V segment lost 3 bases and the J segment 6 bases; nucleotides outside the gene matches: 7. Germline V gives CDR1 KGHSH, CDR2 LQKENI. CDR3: CASSPATGLDGYTF. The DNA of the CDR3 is TGTGCCAGCTCACCCGCGACAGGGTTGGATGGCTACACCTTC.

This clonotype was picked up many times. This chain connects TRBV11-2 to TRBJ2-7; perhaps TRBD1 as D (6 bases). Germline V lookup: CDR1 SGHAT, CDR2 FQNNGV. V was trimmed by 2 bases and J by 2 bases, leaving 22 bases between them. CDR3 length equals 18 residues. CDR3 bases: TGTGCCAGCAGCTTACAAAATACGGCCTTGGGACACCCCTACGAGCAGTACTTC. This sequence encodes CASSLQNTALGHPYEQYF. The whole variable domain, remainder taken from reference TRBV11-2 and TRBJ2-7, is EAGVAQSPRYKIIEKRQSVAFWCNPISGHATLYWYQQILGQGPKLLIQFQNNGVVDDSQLPKDRFSAERLKGVDSTLKIQPAKLEDSAVYLCASSLQNTALGHPYEQYFGPGTRLTVT.

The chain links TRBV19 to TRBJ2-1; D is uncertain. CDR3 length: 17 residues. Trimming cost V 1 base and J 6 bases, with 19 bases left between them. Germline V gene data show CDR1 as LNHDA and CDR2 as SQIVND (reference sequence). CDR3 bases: TGTGCCAGTAGTATAGCTAGAACTTCCGTTGATCTCAATGAGCAGTTCTTC. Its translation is CASSIARTSVDLNEQFF.

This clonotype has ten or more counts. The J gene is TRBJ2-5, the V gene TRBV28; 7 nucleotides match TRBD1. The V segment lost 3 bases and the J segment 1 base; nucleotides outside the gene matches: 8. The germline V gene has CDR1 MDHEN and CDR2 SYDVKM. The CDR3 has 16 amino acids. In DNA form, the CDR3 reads TGTGCCAGCAGTTTGGGGTCCGGGACAGTCCAAGAGACCCAGTACTTC. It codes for CASSLGSGTVQETQYF.

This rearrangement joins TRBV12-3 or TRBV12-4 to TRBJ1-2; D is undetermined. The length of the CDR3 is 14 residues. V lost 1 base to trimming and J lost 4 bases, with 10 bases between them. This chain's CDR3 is CASSLEQRSYGYTF. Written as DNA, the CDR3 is TGTGCCAGCAGTTTAGAACAGAGGAGCTATGGCTACACCTTC.

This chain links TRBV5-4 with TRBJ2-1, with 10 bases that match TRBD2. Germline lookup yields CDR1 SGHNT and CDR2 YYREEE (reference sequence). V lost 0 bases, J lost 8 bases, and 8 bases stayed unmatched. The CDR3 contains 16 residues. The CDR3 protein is CASSLAALAGVDEQFF. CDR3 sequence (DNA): TGTGCCAGCAGCTTGGCAGCTCTAGCGGGAGTCGATGAGCAGTTCTTC.

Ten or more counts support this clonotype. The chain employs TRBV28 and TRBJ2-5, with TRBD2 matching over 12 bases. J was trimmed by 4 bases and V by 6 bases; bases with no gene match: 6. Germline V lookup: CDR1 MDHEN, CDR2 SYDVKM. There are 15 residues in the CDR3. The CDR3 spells CASRSTSGSSETQYF. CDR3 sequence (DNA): TGTGCCAGCAGGTCGACTAGCGGGAGCTCAGAGACCCAGTACTTC. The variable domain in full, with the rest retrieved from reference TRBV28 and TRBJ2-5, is DVKVTQSSRYLVKRTGEKVFLECVQDMDHENMFWYRQDPGLGLRLIYFSYDVKMKEKGDIPEGYSVSREKKERFSLILESASTNQTSMYLCASRSTSGSSETQYFGPGTRLLVL.